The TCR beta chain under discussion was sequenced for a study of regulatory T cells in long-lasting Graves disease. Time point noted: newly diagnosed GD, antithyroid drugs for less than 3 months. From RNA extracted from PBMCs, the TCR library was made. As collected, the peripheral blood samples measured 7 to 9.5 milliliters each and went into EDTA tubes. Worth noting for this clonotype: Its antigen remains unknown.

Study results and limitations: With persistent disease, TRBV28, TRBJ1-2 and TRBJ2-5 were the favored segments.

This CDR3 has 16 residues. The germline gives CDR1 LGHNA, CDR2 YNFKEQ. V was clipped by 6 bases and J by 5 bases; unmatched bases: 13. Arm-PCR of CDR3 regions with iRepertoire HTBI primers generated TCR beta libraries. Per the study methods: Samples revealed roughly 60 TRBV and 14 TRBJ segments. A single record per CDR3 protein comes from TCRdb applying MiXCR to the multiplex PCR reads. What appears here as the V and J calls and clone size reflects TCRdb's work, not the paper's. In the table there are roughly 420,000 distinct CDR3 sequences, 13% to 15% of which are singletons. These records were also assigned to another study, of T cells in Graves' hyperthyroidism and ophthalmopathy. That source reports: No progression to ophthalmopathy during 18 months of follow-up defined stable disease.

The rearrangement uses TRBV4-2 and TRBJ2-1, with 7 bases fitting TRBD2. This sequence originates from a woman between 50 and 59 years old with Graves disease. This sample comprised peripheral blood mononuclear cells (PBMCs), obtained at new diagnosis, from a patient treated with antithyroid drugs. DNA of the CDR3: TGTGCCAGCAGTCGTAGTATCACTAGCGTCAACAATGAGCAGTTCTTC. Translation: CASSRSITSVNNEQFF.